These 24 T cell receptor beta chains were all obtained from the same sample, sequenced in a study of naive and memory T cell subsets. Two oligonucleotides, mixed equimolar, formed the beta constant-region primer covering TRBC1 and TRBC2. Ligated cDNA was amplified by four rounds of PCR with nested alpha and beta constant-region primers and SP2. TCRdb ran MiXCR on the UMI-ligation and nested PCR reads and lists one entry per CDR3 protein. The table shows under 150,000 distinct CDR3 sequences, with approximately 20% occurring only once. Findings of the study overall: Possibly reflecting memory cells re-expressing CD45RA, a few larger clonotypes occurred in naive repertoires, especially CD8.

Antigens of these TCRs are unknown. Sequencing was done on a sample of naive CD8+ T cells from blood. The receptor set was obtained from a human donor in good health.

The table lists this clonotype with a few counts. V is TRBV5-1 and J is TRBJ2-2; TRBD2 aligns across 7 bases. This CDR3 comprises 15 residues. Trimming at V came to 1 base and at J to 3 bases, leaving 3 bases not matched to a gene. Germline V gene sequence: CDR1 SGHRS, CDR2 YFSETQ. In DNA, the CDR3 is TGCGCCAGCAGCTTGACTAGCGTGGACACCGGGGAGCTGTTTTTT. Translation: CASSLTSVDTGELFF.

The V gene is TRBV7-9, the J gene TRBJ2-7, with D unresolved. Trimming pared 1 base from V and 0 bases from J, leaving 7 bases between. The CDR3 is 14 amino acids. Per germline, CDR1 SEHNR and CDR2 FQNEAQ (reference sequence). This CDR3 is CASSLEVGSYEQYF. In DNA, the CDR3 is TGTGCCAGCAGCTTAGAGGTTGGCTCCTACGAGCAGTACTTC.

This clonotype was seen a few times. The genes are TRBV7-9 and TRBJ1-6, with 8 bases that match TRBD1. The junction had 9 bases not matched to a gene; V was cut back by 4 bases and J by 10 bases. CDR1 SEHNR and CDR2 FQNEAQ come from the germline V gene (reference sequence). The length of the CDR3 is 15 residues. This chain's CDR3 is CASSSDRGIESPLHF. CDR3 coding DNA: TGTGCCAGCAGCTCCGACAGGGGAATAGAGTCACCCCTCCACTTT.

The genes are TRBV29-1 and TRBJ2-3, with 8 bases lining up with TRBD1. With V trimmed by 4 bases and J by 1 base, 7 bases remained unmatched. The CDR3 sequence is 15 residues long. Germline V lookup: CDR1 SQVTM, CDR2 ANQGSEA. For the CDR3, the DNA is TGCAGCGTTGTCGGGCAGGGGGCTCGCACAGATACGCAGTATTTT. It codes for CSVVGQGARTDTQYF.

The DNA for the CDR3 is TGTGCCAGCAACTCACCCAGTGAGGGATCCCCCTACGAGCAGTACTTC. As protein: CASNSPSEGSPYEQYF. The gene calls are TRBV7-9 and TRBJ2-7, with D possibly matching TRBD2 (5 bases). Looked up from germline, CDR1 is SEHNR and CDR2 is FQNEAQ (reference sequence). The CDR3 runs to 16 residues. V was pared by 7 bases and J by 2 bases, with 21 bases between.

The chain combines TRBV19 with TRBJ2-1; D gene uncertain. This CDR3 comprises 15 residues. Trimming shortened V by 1 base and J by 0 bases, and 7 bases separated the two germline ends. Germline lookup yields CDR1 LNHDA and CDR2 SQIVND (reference sequence). The DNA of the CDR3 is TGTGCCAGTAGTATAGTGATAGCCTCCTACAATGAGCAGTTCTTC. Translated, it gives CASSIVIASYNEQFF.

This clonotype was recorded a few times. The chain carries TRBV2 and TRBJ2-2, with D unclear. Trimming stripped 7 bases from V and 4 bases from J, with 10 bases between. The germline V gene encodes CDR1 SNHLY and CDR2 FYNNEI. This CDR3 has 13 residues. DNA for the CDR3: TGTGCCAGCAACGAAATTAGCACCGGGGAGCTGTTTTTT. Translation: CASNEISTGELFF. Based on the CDR3 plus reference TRBV2 and TRBJ2-2, the full variable domain is EPEVTQTPSHQVTQMGQEVILRCVPISNHLYFYWYRQILGQKVEFLVSFYNNEISEKSEIFDDQFSVERPDGSNFTLKIRSTKLEDSAMYFCASNEISTGELFFGEGSRLTVL.

This clonotype appeared a few times. The chain couples TRBV29-1 to TRBJ2-7; D is undetermined. The CDR3 extends over 12 amino acids. Trimming removed 0 bases at V and 2 bases at J, with 5 bases between. Germline V gene data show CDR1 as SQVTM and CDR2 as ANQGSEA. The CDR3 nucleotides are TGCAGCGTTGAAGACAAGGCCTACGAGCAGTACTTC. It translates to CSVEDKAYEQYF.

The CDR3 region has the DNA TGCGCCAGCAGCCAAGATGGGGGAACGAACACCGGGGAGCTGTTTTTT. This encodes CASSQDGGTNTGELFF. This chain uses TRBV4-3 with TRBJ2-2, with D perhaps assigned TRBD1 or TRBD2 (5 bases each). CDR3 length equals 16 residues. Germline lookup yields CDR1 LGHNA and CDR2 YSLEER. Between the trimmed V and J ends, which lost 0 bases and 0 bases, there was a span of 8 bases.

This clonotype occurred a few times. The chain joins TRBV7-9 to TRBJ1-4; possible D gene TRBD1, 5 bases. The CDR3 is 16 amino acids. Germline CDR1 is SEHNR and CDR2 is FQNEAQ (reference sequence). Trimming pared 4 bases from V and 2 bases from J, leaving 14 bases between. DNA of the CDR3: TGTGCCAGCAGCTCGTTGAGTGGGGGGACTAATGAAAAACTGTTTTTT. Its protein product is CASSSLSGGTNEKLFF.

This clonotype showed up just a few times. The chain is built from TRBV6-1 and TRBJ2-7, with 10 bases fitting TRBD2. Germline CDR1 and CDR2: MNHNS and SASEGT. The V and J ends lost 7 bases and 5 bases, in that order; junction bases with no gene match: 17. This CDR3 spans 17 amino acids. CDR3 sequence: CASKGVAGGIDAHEQYF. The CDR3 DNA is TGTGCCAGCAAAGGCGTAGCGGGAGGAATAGATGCCCACGAGCAGTACTTC.

CDR3 amino acids: CASNRAGTGDEQFF. The DNA of the CDR3 is TGTGCCAGCAACAGGGCCGGGACAGGGGATGAGCAGTTCTTC. The V gene is TRBV12-3 or TRBV12-4, the J gene TRBJ2-1; 10 bases align to TRBD1. The CDR3 runs to 14 residues. V lost 7 bases, J lost 8 bases, and 8 bases stayed unmatched.

This clonotype was found a few times. The chain links TRBV6-1 to TRBJ1-5; D gene unclear. The germline V gene encodes CDR1 MNHNS and CDR2 SASEGT. Trimming removed 7 bases at V and 1 base at J, with 17 bases between. The CDR3 runs to 16 residues. CDR3: CASTLRAVLSNQPQHF. CDR3 bases: TGTGCCAGCACCTTGAGGGCAGTGCTAAGCAATCAGCCCCAGCATTTT.

This clonotype was picked up a small number of times. This chain joins TRBV28 and TRBJ2-2, with unresolved D. CDR3 size: 12 residues. Trimming stripped 10 bases from V and 6 bases from J, with 12 bases between. CDR1 is MDHEN, CDR2 SYDVKM, per germline. DNA for the CDR3: TGTGCCATATCGAGAAGGGCCGGGGAGCTGTTTTTT. Protein: CAISRRAGELFF.

Many counts were recorded for this clonotype. The chain carries TRBV7-9 and TRBJ2-7; D is unresolved. The germline CDR1 and CDR2 sequences are SEHNR and FQNEAQ (reference sequence). This CDR3 region has 12 residues. Trimming stripped 4 bases from V and 3 bases from J, with 7 bases between. CDR3 protein: CASSSRFYEQYF. CDR3 sequence (DNA): TGTGCCAGCAGCTCCCGCTTCTACGAGCAGTACTTC.

The table lists this clonotype with a few counts. V and J are TRBV28 and TRBJ2-7; no firm D call. There are 13 residues in the CDR3. The germline gives CDR1 MDHEN, CDR2 SYDVKM. Trimming shortened V by 7 bases and J by 2 bases, and 12 bases separated the two germline ends. Written as DNA, the CDR3 is TGTGCCAGCAAGGAACACAGTGCCTACGAGCAGTACTTC. Residues: CASKEHSAYEQYF.

V is TRBV29-1 and J is TRBJ2-7; 7 positions match TRBD1. V lost 1 base and J lost 2; bases outside the gene matches: 8. The V gene's germline CDR1 is SQVTM and CDR2 ANQGSEA. The length of the CDR3 is 15 residues. Written as DNA, the CDR3 is TGCAGCGTTGAAGGCCGACAGGGTTCGCCCTACGAGCAGTACTTC. Translation: CSVEGRQGSPYEQYF.

This clonotype was seen only a few times. This chain connects TRBV2 to TRBJ2-7, with D uncertain. There are 13 residues in the CDR3. The ends were cut back, 2 bases at V and 7 bases at J, with 12 bases in the middle. The germline gives CDR1 SNHLY, CDR2 FYNNEI. The CDR3 region is CASSEIGSGEQYF. The CDR3 DNA is TGTGCCAGCAGTGAAATAGGGTCGGGTGAGCAGTACTTC. Using reference TRBV2 and TRBJ2-7 for the parts outside the CDR3, the full variable domain is EPEVTQTPSHQVTQMGQEVILRCVPISNHLYFYWYRQILGQKVEFLVSFYNNEISEKSEIFDDQFSVERPDGSNFTLKIRSTKLEDSAMYFCASSEIGSGEQYFGPGTRLTVT.

Details on this clonotype: Sequence at one end of the junction differs from germline and may be a read error. J is TRBJ2-1 and V is TRBV3-1; unclear D gene. The CDR3 extends over 13 amino acids. The germline CDR1 and CDR2 sequences are LGHDT and YNNKEL (reference sequence). Here the CDR3 reads CASSEEDYNEQFF. The CDR3 coding sequence is TGTGCCAGCAGCGAAGAAGACTACAATGAGCAGTTCTTC.

V gene TRBV29-1 combines with J gene TRBJ2-5; 11 bases match TRBD2. Trimming at V came to 5 bases and at J to 5 bases, leaving 7 bases not matched to a gene. Germline V gene sequence: CDR1 SQVTM, CDR2 ANQGSEA. The CDR3 contains 14 residues. Written as DNA, the CDR3 is TGCAGCGTTCTACTAGCGGGAGTAGGGGAGACCCAGTACTTC. Translated: CSVLLAGVGETQYF.

This clonotype was observed at least ten times. The chain recombines TRBV27 with TRBJ2-7; D uncertain. CDR3 size: 12 residues. Germline V lookup: CDR1 MNHEY, CDR2 SMNVEV (reference sequence). V lost 8 bases to trimming and J lost 2 bases, with 10 bases between them. The CDR3 DNA is TGTGCCAGCTCGCCGGATGCCTACGAGCAGTACTTC. Translated, it gives CASSPDAYEQYF.

This clonotype was counted between two and nine times. This sequence joins TRBV28 and TRBJ1-1, with no clear D. Trimming left V 3 bases short and J 0 bases short, with 8 bases between. CDR3 length equals 14 residues. Germline loops: CDR1 MDHEN, CDR2 SYDVKM. In nucleotides, the CDR3 is TGTGCCAGCAGTTTCCATGGCATGAACACTGAAGCTTTCTTT. Its translation: CASSFHGMNTEAFF.

This clonotype was counted a few times. The V gene is TRBV6-5, the J gene TRBJ2-1; 12 bases align to TRBD2. CDR1 MNHEY and CDR2 SVGAGI come from the germline V gene. V was pared by 5 bases and J by 5 bases, with 4 bases of the junction left unmatched. The CDR3 extends over 15 amino acids. The CDR3 reads CASSPTSGSDNEQFF. The CDR3 DNA sequence: TGTGCCAGCAGTCCGACTAGCGGGAGTGACAATGAGCAGTTCTTC.

The chain is built from TRBV7-9 and TRBJ2-7, with D possibly matching TRBD2 (6 bases). CDR3 length: 14 residues. The germline gives CDR1 SEHNR, CDR2 FQNEAQ (reference sequence). The V end lost 3 bases, the J end lost 2 bases, and 11 bases lay between the germline ends. The CDR3 loop is CASSFSGVPYEQYF. CDR3 coding DNA: TGTGCCAGCAGCTTTTCGGGAGTCCCCTACGAGCAGTACTTC.